The 4 T cell receptor beta chains below were found in one sample sequenced in a study of T cell repertoires in cytomegalovirus infection. TCRdb re-called the reads through MiXCR, storing one row per CDR3 protein. Seen here are 150,000 to 200,000 distinct CDR3 sequences, more than 9% observed once, and the top ten hold about 4.2%. The material sequenced was PBMCs. These TCRs come from a human donor in good health (CMV status not recorded). Some clones in this sample may be carry-over from other donors' samples.

This clonotype was picked up many times. CDR3 nucleotides: TGTGCCAGCAGCCCATACTGGGACGCCTCCTACGAGCAGTACTTC. It is translated as CASSPYWDASYEQYF. The chain recombines TRBV7-2 with TRBJ2-7, with D possibly called TRBD1 or TRBD2 (5 bases each). CDR1 and CDR2 (germline): SGHTA, FQGNSA. This CDR3 contains 15 residues. Trimming removed 5 bases from V and 0 bases from J, with 14 bases in between.

This clonotype turned up a few times. The chain uses TRBV28 and TRBJ1-2; D possibly corresponds to TRBD1 (6 bases). The V end lost 5 bases, the J end lost 2 bases, and 18 bases lay between the germline ends. Germline V gives CDR1 MDHEN, CDR2 SYDVKM. CDR3 length: 16 amino acids. The CDR3 region is CASSAPGERGNYGYTF. DNA of the CDR3: TGTGCCAGCAGTGCTCCAGGGGAAAGAGGGAACTATGGCTACACCTTC.

This clonotype occurred many times. The chain uses TRBV7-9 and TRBJ2-1; perhaps TRBD2 as D (6 bases). Trimming left V 6 bases short and J 2 bases short, with 17 bases between. The CDR3 contains 16 residues. The V gene's germline CDR1 is SEHNR and CDR2 FQNEAQ (reference sequence). Here the CDR3 DNA reads TGTGCCAGCAGTCGACTAGGAGAGAGAGCCTACAATGAGCAGTTCTTC. Its protein is CASSRLGERAYNEQFF.

The chain uses TRBV2 and TRBJ2-7; tentative D call: TRBD1 (6 bases). The CDR3 is made up of 13 amino acids. Germline CDR1 and CDR2: SNHLY and FYNNEI. Trimming pared 5 bases from V and 1 base from J, leaving 9 bases between. In DNA, the CDR3 is TGTGCCAGCAGTTACAGGGTATCCTACGAGCAGTACTTC. This codes for CASSYRVSYEQYF. Full variable domain (remainder filled in from reference TRBV2 and TRBJ2-7): EPEVTQTPSHQVTQMGQEVILRCVPISNHLYFYWYRQILGQKVEFLVSFYNNEISEKSEIFDDQFSVERPDGSNFTLKIRSTKLEDSAMYFCASSYRVSYEQYFGPGTRLTVT.